The 18 T cell receptor beta chains below all came from one sample that was sequenced in a study of blood T cell repertoires in COVID-19. TCRdb's table, derived via immunoSEQ multiplex PCR, lists solely in-frame clones and lacks some. The sample includes fewer than 350,000 clones, almost 90% of them seen just once. The sequencing input was PBMCs or T cells enriched from blood (not recorded which). The receptors here all came from a woman aged 25 to 45 who had been exposed to COVID-19.

The gene calls are TRBV28 and TRBJ2-5, with TRBD1 as a possible D gene (6 bases). The V end was cut by 6 bases, the J end by 9 bases, with 14 bases between. The CDR3 loop spans 12 amino acids. Germline lookup yields CDR1 MDHEN and CDR2 SYDVKM. CDR3 region: CASRPPGVPQYF. DNA for the CDR3: TGTGCCAGCAGGCCGCCAGGGGTTCCCCAGTACTTC.

The rearrangement uses TRBV2 and TRBJ2-5, with D possibly TRBD1 on 6 matching bases. The CDR3 covers 14 residues. Germline V gene sequence: CDR1 SNHLY, CDR2 FYNNEI. The germline V and J ends were trimmed by 8 bases and 2 bases, with 15 bases remaining between them. CDR3 coding DNA: TGTGCCAGCCAGGACAGCCTTAATCAAGAGACCCAGTACTTC. Amino acids: CASQDSLNQETQYF.

The chain carries TRBV28 and TRBJ2-7; D possibly corresponds to TRBD1 (6 bases). The CDR3 totals 14 residues. Germline CDR1 reads MDHEN; CDR2 reads SYDVKM. Trimming left V 5 bases short and J 3 bases short, with 14 bases between. CDR3 DNA: TGTGCCAGCAGTCCCCACAGGGTTGACTACGAGCAGTACTTC. Amino acid sequence: CASSPHRVDYEQYF.

This chain joins TRBV18 and TRBJ2-7, with 8 positions matching TRBD1. This CDR3 is built from 14 residues. Trimming at V came to 5 bases and at J to 4 bases, leaving 7 bases not matched to a gene. Germline-derived CDR1 and CDR2 are KGHSH and LQKENI. In DNA form, the CDR3 reads TGTGCCAGCTCAGCCGGGACAGGACCTTACGAGCAGTACTTC. This sequence encodes CASSAGTGPYEQYF.

This clone turned up a few times. The V call is TRBV24-1, the J call TRBJ1-1; 8 bases match TRBD1. Losses at the gene ends were 7 bases for V and 1 base for J; bases not matched to a gene: 10. The CDR3 runs 16 residues. The germline V gene encodes CDR1 KGHDR and CDR2 SFDVKD. The CDR3 region is CATRKAGTGENTEAFF. In DNA form, the CDR3 reads TGTGCCACCAGAAAAGCCGGGACAGGCGAGAACACTGAAGCTTTCTTT.

The count of this clone is one. The chain links TRBV18 to TRBJ2-1; 9 positions agree with TRBD2. V gave up 4 bases and J gave up 9 bases; unmatched junction bases: 22. CDR3 length: 19 amino acids. Germline V gene data show CDR1 as KGHSH and CDR2 as LQKENI. The DNA for the CDR3 is TGTGCCAGCTCACTCTTAACGGAGACCGGGACTAGCAAGGGGGGTGAGCAGTTCTTC. Translating gives CASSLLTETGTSKGGEQFF.

The V call is TRBV9, the J call TRBJ2-2, with 7 bases fitting TRBD2. The CDR3 length is 16 residues. CDR1 and CDR2 (germline): SGDLS, YYNGEE. J gave up 0 bases and V 4 bases, and 6 bases lay outside the gene matches. The CDR3 DNA sequence: TGTGCCAGCAGCCCACGTCGGGGGGCGAACACCGGGGAGCTGTTTTTT. Translating it yields CASSPRRGANTGELFF.

CDR3 residues: CASSEGGLATYEQYF. CDR3 sequence (DNA): TGTGCCAGCAGTGAAGGGGGACTAGCGACGTACGAGCAGTACTTC. The rearrangement uses TRBV6-1 and TRBJ2-7; 10 bases are shared with TRBD2. Per the germline V gene, CDR1 is MNHNS and CDR2 is SASEGT. The CDR3 spans 15 residues. With V trimmed by 1 base and J by 4 bases, 4 bases remained unmatched.

The chain employs TRBV6-4 and TRBJ1-5; D remains ambiguous. Trimming removed 3 bases at V and 1 base at J, with 4 bases between. The CDR3 has 13 amino acids. Germline CDR1 reads MRHNA; CDR2 reads SNTAGT. CDR3 region: CASSEQSNQPQHF. The CDR3, as DNA: TGTGCCAGCAGTGAACAGAGCAATCAGCCCCAGCATTTT.

The chain employs TRBV12-3 or TRBV12-4 and TRBJ2-4; tentative D call: TRBD1 (6 bases). The CDR3 has 13 residues. The germline V and J ends were trimmed by 5 bases and 11 bases, with 16 bases remaining between them. Written as DNA, the CDR3 is TGTGCCAGCAGTACAGGTTTACAGGGCGTTCAGTACTTC. Protein sequence: CASSTGLQGVQYF.

This clone was counted once. The chain couples TRBV4-1 to TRBJ1-4, with 8 bases aligning to TRBD1. CDR3 size: 15 residues. Per the germline V gene, CDR1 is MGHRA and CDR2 is YSYEKL. The V and J ends lost 3 bases and 5 bases, in that order; junction bases with no gene match: 5. In nucleotides, the CDR3 is TGCGCCAGCAGCCAGGCAGGGGGCCCGAATGAAAAACTGTTTTTT. Amino acid sequence: CASSQAGGPNEKLFF.

The V call is TRBV27, the J call TRBJ2-1, with a tentative D call TRBD2 (6 bases). The V gene lost 6 bases and the J gene lost 10 bases, with 19 bases spanning the gap. Germline lookup yields CDR1 MNHEY and CDR2 SMNVEV (reference sequence). The CDR3 sequence is 14 residues long. The chain's CDR3 is CASSPVGTAREQFF. CDR3 bases: TGTGCCAGCAGCCCCGTCGGGACTGCTAGAGAGCAGTTCTTC.

This clone was detected once. The chain is built from TRBV28 and TRBJ2-2; 7 bases agree with TRBD1. V lost 4 bases to trimming and J lost 0 bases; unmatched junction nucleotides: 11. The CDR3 runs 18 residues. The germline V gene has CDR1 MDHEN and CDR2 SYDVKM. In nucleotides, the CDR3 is TGTGCCAGCAGTTCCGGGACAGAAACCTTTACGAACACCGGGGAGCTGTTTTTT. Residues: CASSSGTETFTNTGELFF.

CDR3 protein: CASSLEATGTSYNEQFF. The DNA for the CDR3 is TGCGCCAGCAGCTTGGAAGCGACAGGGACCTCCTACAATGAGCAGTTCTTC. V is TRBV5-1 and J is TRBJ2-1, with 7 nucleotides matching TRBD1. In germline, CDR1 is SGHRS, CDR2 YFSETQ. Losses at the gene ends were 0 bases for V and 0 bases for J; bases not matched to a gene: 6. The CDR3 covers 17 residues. Combining the CDR3 with reference TRBV5-1 and TRBJ2-1 gives the whole variable domain KAGVTQTPRYLIKTRGQQVTLSCSPISGHRSVSWYQQTPGQGLQFLFEYFSETQRNKGNFPGRFSGRQFSNSRSEMNVSTLELGDSALYLCASSLEATGTSYNEQFFGPGTRLTVL.

This chain joins TRBV5-1 and TRBJ2-5; 9 bases fit TRBD1. Germline-derived CDR1 and CDR2 are SGHRS and YFSETQ. V gave up 4 bases and J gave up 4 bases; unmatched junction bases: 8. The CDR3 contains 15 residues. The CDR3 sequence: CASSIQGARLETQYF. For the CDR3, the DNA is TGCGCCAGCAGCATACAGGGGGCTCGGTTAGAGACCCAGTACTTC. Variable domain in full (rest from reference TRBV5-1 and TRBJ2-5): KAGVTQTPRYLIKTRGQQVTLSCSPISGHRSVSWYQQTPGQGLQFLFEYFSETQRNKGNFPGRFSGRQFSNSRSEMNVSTLELGDSALYLCASSIQGARLETQYFGPGTRLLVL.

This clone was observed at least ten times. Mismatch with germline at one junction end may stem from a read error. The chain uses TRBV15 and TRBJ2-4; 11 bases are a match to TRBD2. The germline gives CDR1 LNHNV, CDR2 YYDKDF (reference sequence). CDR3 length: 15 residues. The CDR3 sequence: CATSREVGTSGSKHF. CDR3 DNA sequence: TGTGCCACCAGCAGAGAGGTGGGAACTAGCGGGAGCAAACACTTC.

The rearrangement links TRBV15 to TRBJ2-3; TRBD2 aligns across 8 bases. This CDR3 has 14 residues. Germline V gene data show CDR1 as LNHNV and CDR2 as YYDKDF (reference sequence). The V and J ends lost 5 bases and 2 bases, in that order; junction bases with no gene match: 3. CDR3 loop: CATSPGGNTDTQYF. Written as DNA, the CDR3 is TGTGCCACCAGCCCGGGGGGGAACACAGATACGCAGTATTTT.

The chain joins TRBV29-1 to TRBJ2-3, with TRBD2 identical over 9 bases. The CDR3 loop spans 16 amino acids. Unmatched junction bases numbered 4, after V lost 0 bases and J lost 0 bases. CDR1 is SQVTM and CDR2 is ANQGSEA in the germline V gene. As DNA, the CDR3 is TGCAGCGTTGAAGATCGACTAGCGGATAGCACAGATACGCAGTATTTT. Protein product: CSVEDRLADSTDTQYF.